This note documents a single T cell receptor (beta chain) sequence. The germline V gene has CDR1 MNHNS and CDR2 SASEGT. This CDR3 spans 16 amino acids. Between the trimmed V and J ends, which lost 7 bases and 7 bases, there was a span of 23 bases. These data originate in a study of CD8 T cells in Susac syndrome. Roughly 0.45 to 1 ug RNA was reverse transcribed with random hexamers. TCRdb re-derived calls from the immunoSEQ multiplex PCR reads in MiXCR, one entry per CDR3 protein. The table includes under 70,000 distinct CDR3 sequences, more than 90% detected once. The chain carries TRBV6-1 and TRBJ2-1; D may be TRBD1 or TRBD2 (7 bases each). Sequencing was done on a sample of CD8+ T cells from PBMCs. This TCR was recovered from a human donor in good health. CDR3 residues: CASNPSRGGSLNEQFF. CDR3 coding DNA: TGTGCCAGCAATCCCTCCAGGGGGGGTAGTCTAAATGAGCAGTTCTTC.